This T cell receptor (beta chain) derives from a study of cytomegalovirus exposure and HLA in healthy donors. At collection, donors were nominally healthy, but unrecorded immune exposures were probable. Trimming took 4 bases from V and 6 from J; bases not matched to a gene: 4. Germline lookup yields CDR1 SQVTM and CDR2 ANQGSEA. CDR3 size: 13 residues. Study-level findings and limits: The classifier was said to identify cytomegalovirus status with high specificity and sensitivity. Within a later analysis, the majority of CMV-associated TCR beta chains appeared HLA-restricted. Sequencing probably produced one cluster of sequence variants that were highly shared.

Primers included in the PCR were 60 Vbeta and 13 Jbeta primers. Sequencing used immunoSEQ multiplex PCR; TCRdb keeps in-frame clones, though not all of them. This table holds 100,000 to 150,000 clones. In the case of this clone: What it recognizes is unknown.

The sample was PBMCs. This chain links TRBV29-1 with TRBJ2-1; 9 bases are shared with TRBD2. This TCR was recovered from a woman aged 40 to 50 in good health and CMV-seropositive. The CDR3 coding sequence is TGCAGCGTTGTCCCTAGCGGGGTCAATGAGCAGTTCTTC. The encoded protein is CSVVPSGVNEQFF.